These 5 T cell receptor beta chains came from one sample sequenced in a study of T cell responses to AZD1222 COVID-19 vaccine. Clones were sequenced by immunoSEQ multiplex PCR, and TCRdb holds only the in-frame ones, with some missing. Among about 120,000 clones, 85% to 95% were seen once, and the ten largest hold 2.5% to 3%. This specimen consisted of peripheral blood, obtained on day 0 of AZD1222 vaccination. The receptors originated from an adult in good health.

The chain recombines TRBV30 with TRBJ2-7; 8 nucleotides line up with TRBD2. Germline assignment: CDR1 GTSNPN and CDR2 SVGIG (reference sequence). Losses at the gene ends were 3 bases for V and 7 bases for J; bases not matched to a gene: 14. The CDR3 runs to 15 residues. CDR3 nucleotides: TGTGCCTGGAGCCCCCTCGGGACCGGGAGGGGTGAGCAGTACTTC. Translation gives CAWSPLGTGRGEQYF.

The V and J genes are TRBV30 and TRBJ1-4; D unresolved. In germline, CDR1 is GTSNPN, CDR2 SVGIG (reference sequence). Trimming shortened V by 3 bases and J by 4 bases, and 9 bases separated the two germline ends. The CDR3 has 13 residues. CDR3 sequence: CAWSTEDNEKLFF. The CDR3 DNA is TGTGCCTGGAGCACAGAAGATAATGAAAAACTGTTTTTT.

The chain joins TRBV2 to TRBJ1-1; 8 bases fit TRBD1. CDR3 size: 13 residues. V shed 5 bases and J 4 bases; nucleotides not matched to a gene: 3. In germline, CDR1 is SNHLY, CDR2 FYNNEI. The DNA of the CDR3 is TGTGCCAGCAGTTCCCAGGGGGCCACTGAAGCTTTCTTT. This sequence encodes CASSSQGATEAFF.

The CDR3 DNA is TGTGCCAGCAGCTTAACAGGGATGGGGACTCAGCCCCAGCATTTT. The encoded protein is CASSLTGMGTQPQHF. The chain recombines TRBV7-3 with TRBJ1-5; perhaps TRBD1 as D (5 bases). Germline V lookup: CDR1 SGHTA, CDR2 FQGTGA. With 0 bases removed from V and 6 bases from J, the gap between germline ends came to 12 bases. This CDR3 has 15 amino acids.

The V call is TRBV27, the J call TRBJ1-5, with D perhaps TRBD1 (6 bases). This CDR3 contains 13 residues. V was shortened by 6 bases and J by 10 bases, with 16 bases between the two germline ends. Germline V gives CDR1 MNHEY, CDR2 SMNVEV (reference sequence). As DNA, the CDR3 is TGTGCCAGCAGCTCAGGGGCCTGGGGACCCCAGCATTTT. This sequence encodes CASSSGAWGPQHF.